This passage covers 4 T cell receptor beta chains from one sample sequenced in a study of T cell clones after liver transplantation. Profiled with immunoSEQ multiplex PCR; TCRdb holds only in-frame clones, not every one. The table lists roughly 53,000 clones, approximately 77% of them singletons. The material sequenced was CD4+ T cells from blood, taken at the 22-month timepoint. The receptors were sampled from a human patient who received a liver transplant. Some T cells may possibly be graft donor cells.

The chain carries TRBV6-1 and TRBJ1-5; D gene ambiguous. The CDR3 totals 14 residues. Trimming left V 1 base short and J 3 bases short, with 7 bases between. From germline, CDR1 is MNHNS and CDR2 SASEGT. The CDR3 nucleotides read TGTGCCAGCAGTGAAGGCAAGCTCAATCAGCCCCAGCATTTT. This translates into CASSEGKLNQPQHF.

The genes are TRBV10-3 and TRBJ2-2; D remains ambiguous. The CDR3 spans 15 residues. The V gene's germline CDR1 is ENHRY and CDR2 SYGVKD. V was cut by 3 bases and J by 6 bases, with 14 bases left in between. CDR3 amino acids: CAISEFGPSAGELFF. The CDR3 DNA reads TGTGCCATCAGTGAATTTGGACCGAGCGCCGGGGAGCTGTTTTTT.

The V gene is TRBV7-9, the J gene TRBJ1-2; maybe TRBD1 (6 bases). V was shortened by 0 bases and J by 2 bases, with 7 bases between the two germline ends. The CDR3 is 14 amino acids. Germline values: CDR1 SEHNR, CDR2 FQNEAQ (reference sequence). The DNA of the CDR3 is TGTGCCAGCAGCTTAGCGCAGGGGAACTATGGCTACACCTTC. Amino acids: CASSLAQGNYGYTF.

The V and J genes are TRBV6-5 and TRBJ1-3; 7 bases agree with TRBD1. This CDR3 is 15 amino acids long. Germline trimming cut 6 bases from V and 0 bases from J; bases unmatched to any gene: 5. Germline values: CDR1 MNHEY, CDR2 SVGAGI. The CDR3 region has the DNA TGTGCCAGCAGCCGGGACAGCCCCTCTGGAAACACCATATATTTT. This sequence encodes CASSRDSPSGNTIYF.